This T cell receptor (beta chain) emerged from a study of cytomegalovirus exposure and HLA in healthy donors. As for the study in general: In a later analysis, it was reported that the approximately 110 validation repertoires had been produced on the same platform as the 550 to 850 repertoires belonging to the first cohort. Findings and limits, study-wide: Across donors, most TCRs were seen rarely, yet some public ones were widespread. With high specificity and sensitivity, the classifier reportedly diagnosed cytomegalovirus status.

On this clone itself: Its cognate antigen is unknown.

The donors were members of the approximately 110-subject validation cohort (separate from the roughly 700-subject first cohort). Libraries were prepared by immunoSEQ multiplex PCR; TCRdb keeps only in-frame clonotypes and omits some of them. The table records about 82,000 clones, around 94% of them present only once. Sequenced material: PBMCs. The receptor's source is a man in his late teens or twenties in good health and CMV-seronegative.

CDR3 sequence: CSVVVQQGAETQYF. DNA for the CDR3: TGCAGCGTTGTAGTCCAACAGGGCGCAGAGACCCAGTACTTC. The chain uses TRBV29-1 and TRBJ2-5; tentative D call: TRBD1 (6 bases). The CDR3 is 14 amino acids. Trimming removed 4 bases at V and 4 bases at J, with 16 bases between. Looked up from germline, CDR1 is SQVTM and CDR2 is ANQGSEA.